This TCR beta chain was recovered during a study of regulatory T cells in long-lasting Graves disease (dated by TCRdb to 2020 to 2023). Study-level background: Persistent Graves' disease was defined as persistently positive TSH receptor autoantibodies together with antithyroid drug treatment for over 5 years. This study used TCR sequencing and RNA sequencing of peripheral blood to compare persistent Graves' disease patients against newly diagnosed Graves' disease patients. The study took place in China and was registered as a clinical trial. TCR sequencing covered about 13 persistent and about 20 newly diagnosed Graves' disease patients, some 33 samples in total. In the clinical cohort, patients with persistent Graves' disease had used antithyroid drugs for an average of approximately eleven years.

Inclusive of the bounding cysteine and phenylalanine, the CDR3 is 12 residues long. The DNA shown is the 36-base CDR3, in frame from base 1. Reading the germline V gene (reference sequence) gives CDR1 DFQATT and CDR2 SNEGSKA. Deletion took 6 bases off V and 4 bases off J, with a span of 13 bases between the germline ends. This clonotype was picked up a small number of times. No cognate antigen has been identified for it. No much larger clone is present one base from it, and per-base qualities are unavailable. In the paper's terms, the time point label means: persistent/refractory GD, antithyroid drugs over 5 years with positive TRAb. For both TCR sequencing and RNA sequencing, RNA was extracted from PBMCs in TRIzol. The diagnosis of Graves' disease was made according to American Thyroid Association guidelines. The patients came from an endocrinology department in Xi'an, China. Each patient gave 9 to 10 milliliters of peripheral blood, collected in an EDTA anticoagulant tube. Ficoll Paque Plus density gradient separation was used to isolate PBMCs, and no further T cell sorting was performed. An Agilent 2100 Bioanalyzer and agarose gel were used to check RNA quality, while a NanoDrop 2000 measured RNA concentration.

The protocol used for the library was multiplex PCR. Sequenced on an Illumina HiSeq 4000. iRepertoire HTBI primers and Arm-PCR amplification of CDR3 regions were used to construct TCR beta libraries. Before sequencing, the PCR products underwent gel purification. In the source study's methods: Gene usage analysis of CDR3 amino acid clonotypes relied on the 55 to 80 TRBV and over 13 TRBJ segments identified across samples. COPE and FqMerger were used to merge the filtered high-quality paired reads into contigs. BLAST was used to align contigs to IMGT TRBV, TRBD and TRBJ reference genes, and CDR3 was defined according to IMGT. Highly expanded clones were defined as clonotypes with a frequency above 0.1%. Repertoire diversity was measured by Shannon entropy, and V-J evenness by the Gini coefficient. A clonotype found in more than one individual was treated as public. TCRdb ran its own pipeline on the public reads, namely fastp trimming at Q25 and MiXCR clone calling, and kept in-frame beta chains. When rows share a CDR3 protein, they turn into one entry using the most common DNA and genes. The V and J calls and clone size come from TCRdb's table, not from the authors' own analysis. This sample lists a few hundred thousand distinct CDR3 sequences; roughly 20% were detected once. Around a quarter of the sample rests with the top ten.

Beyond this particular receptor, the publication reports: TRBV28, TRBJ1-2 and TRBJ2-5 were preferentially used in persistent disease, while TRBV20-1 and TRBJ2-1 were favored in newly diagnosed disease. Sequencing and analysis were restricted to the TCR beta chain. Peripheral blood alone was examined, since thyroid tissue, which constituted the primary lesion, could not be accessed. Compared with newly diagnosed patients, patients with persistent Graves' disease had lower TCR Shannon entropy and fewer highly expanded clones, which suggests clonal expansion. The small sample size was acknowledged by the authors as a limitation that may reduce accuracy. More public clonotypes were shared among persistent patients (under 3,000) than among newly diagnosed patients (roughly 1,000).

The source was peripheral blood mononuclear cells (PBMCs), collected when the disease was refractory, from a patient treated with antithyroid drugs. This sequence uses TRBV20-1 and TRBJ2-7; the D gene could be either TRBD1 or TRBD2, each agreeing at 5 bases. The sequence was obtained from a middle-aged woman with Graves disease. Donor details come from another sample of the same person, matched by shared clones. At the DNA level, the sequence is TGCAGTGCCCCATCGGGGCGGTACGAGCAGTACTTC. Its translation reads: CSAPSGRYEQYF.